The sample holds many counts of the clone carrying this T cell receptor (beta chain). What it binds is not known. The V end was cut by 5 bases, the J end by 5 bases, with 12 bases between. The CDR3 covers 13 residues. In germline, CDR1 is SGHVS, CDR2 FQNEAQ. The data belong to a study of T-cell memory formation after mild COVID-19. Turning to the study itself: Each donor largely had its own TCR clusters.

TCRdb passed the 5' RACE reads through MiXCR, listing each CDR3 protein once. There are 450,000 to 650,000 distinct CDR3 sequences in the sample; roughly 18% occur only once, and 9.5% to 15% lies in the top ten. Overall study findings and caveats: Still unconfirmed is whether the second-wave clones peaking on day 37 recognized SARS-CoV-2.

The chain recombines TRBV7-8 with TRBJ2-5, with a possible D match to TRBD2 (5 bases). The sample taken for sequencing was PBMCs or a T cell subset sorted from them (not recorded which). The receptor was derived from an adult woman who had mild COVID-19 (a few samples of this study predate the infection). Cell type and time point are not known. The CDR3: CASSRGPPETQYF. The CDR3 DNA reads as TGTGCCAGCAGCCGAGGGCCCCCGGAGACCCAGTACTTC.